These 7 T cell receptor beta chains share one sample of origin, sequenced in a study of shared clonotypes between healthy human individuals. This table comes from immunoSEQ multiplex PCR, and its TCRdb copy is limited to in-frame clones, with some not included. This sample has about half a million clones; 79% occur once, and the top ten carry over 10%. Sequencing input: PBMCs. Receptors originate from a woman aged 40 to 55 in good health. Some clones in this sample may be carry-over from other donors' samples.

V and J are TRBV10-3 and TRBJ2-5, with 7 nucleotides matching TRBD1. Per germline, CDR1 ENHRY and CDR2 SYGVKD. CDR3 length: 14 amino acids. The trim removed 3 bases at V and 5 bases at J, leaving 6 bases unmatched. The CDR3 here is CAISDHRGRETQYF. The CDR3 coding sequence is TGTGCCATCAGTGATCACAGGGGAAGGGAGACCCAGTACTTC.

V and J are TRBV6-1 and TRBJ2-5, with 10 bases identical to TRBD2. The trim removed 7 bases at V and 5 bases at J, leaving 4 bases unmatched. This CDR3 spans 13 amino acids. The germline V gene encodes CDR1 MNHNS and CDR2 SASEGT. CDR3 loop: CASTLAGVETQYF. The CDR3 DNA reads TGTGCCAGCACCCTAGCGGGAGTGGAGACCCAGTACTTC.

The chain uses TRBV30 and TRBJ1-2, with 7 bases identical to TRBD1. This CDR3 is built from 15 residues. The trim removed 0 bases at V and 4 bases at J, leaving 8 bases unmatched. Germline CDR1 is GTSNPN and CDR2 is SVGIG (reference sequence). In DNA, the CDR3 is TGTGCCTGGAGTGTCCTCGGACAGGTTTTCTATGGCTACACCTTC. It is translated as CAWSVLGQVFYGYTF.

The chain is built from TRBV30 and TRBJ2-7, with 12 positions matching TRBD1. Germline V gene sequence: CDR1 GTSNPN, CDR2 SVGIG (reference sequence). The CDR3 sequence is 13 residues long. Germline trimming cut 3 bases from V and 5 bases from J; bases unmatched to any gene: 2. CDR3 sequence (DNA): TGTGCCTGGAGGGGACAGGGGGCAGACGAGCAGTACTTC. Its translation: CAWRGQGADEQYF.

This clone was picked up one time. DNA of the CDR3: TGTGCCAGCAGCTTAGGCGGGAGGGCCGGTGAGCAGTTCTTC. Translating gives CASSLGGRAGEQFF. This rearrangement joins TRBV7-3 to TRBJ2-1, with 9 positions matching TRBD2. Germline loops: CDR1 SGHTA, CDR2 FQGTGA. The CDR3 sequence is 14 residues long. V was clipped by 2 bases and J by 9 bases; unmatched bases: 5.

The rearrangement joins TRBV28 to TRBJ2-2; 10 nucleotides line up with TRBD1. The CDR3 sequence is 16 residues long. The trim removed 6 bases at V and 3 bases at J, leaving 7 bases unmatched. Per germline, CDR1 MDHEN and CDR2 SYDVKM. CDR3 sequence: CASSRDRGRDTGELFF. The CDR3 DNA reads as TGTGCCAGCAGCCGTGACAGGGGGCGAGACACCGGGGAGCTGTTTTTT.

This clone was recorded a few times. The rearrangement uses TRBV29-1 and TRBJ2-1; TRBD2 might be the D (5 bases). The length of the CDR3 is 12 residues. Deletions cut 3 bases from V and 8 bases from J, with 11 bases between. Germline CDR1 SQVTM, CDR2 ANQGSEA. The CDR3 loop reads CSVELVLDEQFF. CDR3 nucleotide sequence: TGCAGCGTTGAGCTAGTACTAGATGAGCAGTTCTTC.